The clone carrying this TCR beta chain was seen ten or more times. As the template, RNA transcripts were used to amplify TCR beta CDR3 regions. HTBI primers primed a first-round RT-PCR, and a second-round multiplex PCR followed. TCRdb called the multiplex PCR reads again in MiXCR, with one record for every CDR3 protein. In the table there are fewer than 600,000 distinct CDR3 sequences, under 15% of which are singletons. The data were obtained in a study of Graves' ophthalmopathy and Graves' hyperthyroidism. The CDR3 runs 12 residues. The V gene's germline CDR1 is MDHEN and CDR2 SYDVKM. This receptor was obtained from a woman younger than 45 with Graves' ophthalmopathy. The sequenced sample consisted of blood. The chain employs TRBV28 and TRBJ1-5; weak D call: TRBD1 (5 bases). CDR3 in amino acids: CAVRGGNQPQHF. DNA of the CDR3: TGTGCAGTCCGAGGGGGCAATCAGCCCCAGCATTTT.